The TCR beta chain described here comes from a study of blood T cell repertoires in COVID-19. Study as a whole: Sites across the United States, Italy and Spain contributed samples from acute and convalescent COVID-19.

Authors' methods: Estimated nucleated cell counts came from reference gene primer amplification. Profiled with immunoSEQ multiplex PCR; TCRdb holds only in-frame clones, not every one. V and J calls and clone size are given by that table; D and trimming were obtained from the DNA. The table includes about 210,000 clones, roughly 84% detected once. The CDR3 loop spans 13 amino acids. V lost 6 bases, J lost 5 bases, and 13 bases lay in between. Germline CDR1 MNHEY, CDR2 SMNVEV (reference sequence). Recruits, aged about 18 to 95 years, lived in 20 to 30 US areas. Participants were placed into cohorts based on the clinical history they reported.

The sample consisted of PBMCs or T cells enriched from blood (not recorded which). The chain joins TRBV27 to TRBJ2-5, with D perhaps TRBD1 (7 bases). The sequence was collected from a man aged 30 to 45 in a cohort exposed to, infected with or recovered from COVID-19 (not recorded which). Here the CDR3 reads CASRGRGRETQYF. The CDR3 coding sequence is TGTGCCAGCAGGGGCAGGGGGAGGGAGACCCAGTACTTC.